This note documents a single T cell receptor (beta chain) sequence. The target antigen is unknown. The CDR3 runs 15 residues. Germline lookup yields CDR1 LNHDA and CDR2 SQIVND (reference sequence). The V and J ends lost 6 bases and 3 bases respectively, with 17 bases between them. This sample is part of a study of brain metastases from non-small cell lung cancer. Study-level findings and limits: Expanded T-cell clones appeared in 60% to 80% of brain metastases over primaries. Compared with primary tumors, brain metastases showed less T-cell infiltration.

Method: immunoSEQ multiplex PCR; TCRdb's copy keeps in-frame clones and lacks some. The data show 1,500 to 2,000 clones, more than 85% seen once. The chain links TRBV19 to TRBJ1-1; possibly TRBD1 for D (6 bases). The sequence came from a donor older than 35 with non-small cell lung cancer. Sequencing was performed on tissue from a brain metastasis. The CDR3 region has the DNA TGTGCCAGTAGCCCCTTTCAGGGGCTGGACACTGAAGCTTTCTTT. Translation: CASSPFQGLDTEAFF. The whole variable domain, filled in from reference TRBV19 and TRBJ1-1, reads DGGITQSPKYLFRKEGQNVTLSCEQNLNHDAMYWYRQDPGQGLRLIYYSQIVNDFQKGDIAEGYSVSREKKESFPLTVTSAQKNPTAFYLCASSPFQGLDTEAFFGQGTRLTVV.